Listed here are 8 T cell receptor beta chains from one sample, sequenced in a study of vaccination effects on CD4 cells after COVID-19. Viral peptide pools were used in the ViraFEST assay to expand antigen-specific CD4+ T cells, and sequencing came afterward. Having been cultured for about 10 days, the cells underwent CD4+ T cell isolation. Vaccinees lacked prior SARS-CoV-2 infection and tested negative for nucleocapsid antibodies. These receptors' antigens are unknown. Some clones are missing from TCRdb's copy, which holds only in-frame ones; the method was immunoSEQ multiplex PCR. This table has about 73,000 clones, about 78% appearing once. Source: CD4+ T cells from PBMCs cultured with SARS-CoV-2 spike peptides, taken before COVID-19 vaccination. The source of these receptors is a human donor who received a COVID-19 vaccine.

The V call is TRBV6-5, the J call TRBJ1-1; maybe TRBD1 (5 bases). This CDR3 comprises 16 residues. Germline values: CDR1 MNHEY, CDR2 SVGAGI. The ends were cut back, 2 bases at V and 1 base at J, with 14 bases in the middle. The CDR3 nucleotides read TGTGCCAGCAGTTACAAACAGGTATTCCCGAACACTGAAGCTTTCTTT. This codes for CASSYKQVFPNTEAFF.

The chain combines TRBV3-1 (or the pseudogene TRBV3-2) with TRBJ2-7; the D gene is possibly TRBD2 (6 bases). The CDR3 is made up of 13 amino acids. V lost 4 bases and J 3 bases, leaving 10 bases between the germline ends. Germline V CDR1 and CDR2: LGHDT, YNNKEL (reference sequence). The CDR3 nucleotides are TGTGCCAGCAGCCCCGGGGGAGTCTACGAGCAGTACGTC. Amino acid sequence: CASSPGGVYEQYV.

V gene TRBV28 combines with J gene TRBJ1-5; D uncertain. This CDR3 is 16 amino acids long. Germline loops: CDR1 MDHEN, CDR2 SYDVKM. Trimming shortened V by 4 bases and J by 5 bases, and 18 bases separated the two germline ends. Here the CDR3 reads CASSSTPQTGDQPQHF. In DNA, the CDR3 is TGTGCCAGCAGTTCCACCCCTCAAACCGGTGATCAGCCCCAGCATTTT.

CDR3 sequence: CASSQFSPRGYEQYV. CDR3 coding DNA: TGTGCCAGCAGCCAATTCTCCCCCCGGGGCTACGAGCAGTACGTC. V and J are TRBV3-1 (or the pseudogene TRBV3-2) and TRBJ2-7; a weak D match, TRBD2 (5 bases). The CDR3 is 15 amino acids. Germline values: CDR1 LGHDT, CDR2 YNNKEL (reference sequence). V was clipped by 2 bases and J by 3 bases, with 14 bases between them.

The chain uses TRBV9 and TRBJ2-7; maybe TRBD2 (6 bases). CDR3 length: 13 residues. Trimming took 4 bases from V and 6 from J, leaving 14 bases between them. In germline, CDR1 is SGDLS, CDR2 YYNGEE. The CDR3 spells CASSQSEGTEQYV. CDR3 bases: TGTGCCAGCAGCCAATCGGAGGGGACCGAGCAGTACGTC.

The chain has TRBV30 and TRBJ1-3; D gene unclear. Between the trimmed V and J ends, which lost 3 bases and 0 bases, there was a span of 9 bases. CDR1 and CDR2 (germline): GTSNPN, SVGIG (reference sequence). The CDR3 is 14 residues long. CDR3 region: CAWSLLSSGNTIYF. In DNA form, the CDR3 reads TGTGCCTGGAGCCTTTTGAGCTCTGGAAACACCATATATTTT.

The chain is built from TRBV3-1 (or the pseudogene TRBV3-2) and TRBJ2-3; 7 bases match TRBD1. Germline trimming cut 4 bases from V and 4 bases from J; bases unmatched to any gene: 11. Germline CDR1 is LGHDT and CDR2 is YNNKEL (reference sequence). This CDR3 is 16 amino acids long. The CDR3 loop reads CASSRETGKLSDTQYF. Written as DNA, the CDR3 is TGTGCCAGCAGCCGCGAGACAGGGAAGTTATCAGATACGCAGTATTTT.

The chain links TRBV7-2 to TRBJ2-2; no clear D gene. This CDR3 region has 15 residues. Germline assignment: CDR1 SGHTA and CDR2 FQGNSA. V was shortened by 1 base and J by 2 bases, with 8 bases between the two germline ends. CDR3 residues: CASSLVVYNTGELFF. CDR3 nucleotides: TGTGCCAGCAGCTTAGTAGTCTACAACACCGGGGAGCTGTTTTTT.